This TCR beta chain emerged from a study of shared T cell receptors in the human thymus (dated by TCRdb to the early 2020s). For the wider study: The study investigated the way shared, self-reactive T-cell receptor alpha chains are produced in the human thymus.

Library prep was done by the immunoSEQ multiplex PCR assay. This is the immuneACCESS table as TCRdb keeps it, with only in-frame sequences that have V and J called. A part of the clones is gone; compared with another copy, unresolved V genes explain less than half, and the rest is unexplained. This sample gives more than 300,000 clones in total; 95% of them show up just once. Around 0.019% of the sample goes to the ten largest clones. A note on this clone: Its antigen is still unknown. Base qualities are not recorded, but no much larger clone differs from it by a single base.

Based on the germline V gene, the CDR1 and CDR2 sequences are SGHRS and YFSETQ. V drops 1 base and J drops 3 bases, leaving 8 bases in between. Counted from cysteine to phenylalanine, this CDR3 has 13 amino acids. This entry keeps only the CDR3 DNA: 39 bases, framed from base 1. The chain joins TRBV5-1 to TRBJ2-7; confidence is insufficient to name the D gene. The receptor's source is a human donor. The material sequenced was thymocytes. The CDR3 reads CASSLCGRYEQYF. The sequenced DNA is TGCGCCAGCAGCTTGTGTGGCCGCTACGAGCAGTACTTC.